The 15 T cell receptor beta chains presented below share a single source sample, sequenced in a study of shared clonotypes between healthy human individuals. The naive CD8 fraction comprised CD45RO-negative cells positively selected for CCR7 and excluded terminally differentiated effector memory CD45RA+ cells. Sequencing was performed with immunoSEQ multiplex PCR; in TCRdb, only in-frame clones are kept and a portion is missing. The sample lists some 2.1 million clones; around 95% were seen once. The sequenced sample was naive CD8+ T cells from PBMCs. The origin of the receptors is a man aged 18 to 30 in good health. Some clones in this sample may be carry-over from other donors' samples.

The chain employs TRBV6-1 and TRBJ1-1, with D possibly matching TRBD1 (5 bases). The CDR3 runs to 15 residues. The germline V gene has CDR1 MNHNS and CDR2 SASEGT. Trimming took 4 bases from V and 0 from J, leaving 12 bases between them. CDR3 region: CASSASGTMNTEAFF. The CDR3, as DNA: TGTGCCAGCAGTGCCAGTGGGACTATGAACACTGAAGCTTTCTTT.

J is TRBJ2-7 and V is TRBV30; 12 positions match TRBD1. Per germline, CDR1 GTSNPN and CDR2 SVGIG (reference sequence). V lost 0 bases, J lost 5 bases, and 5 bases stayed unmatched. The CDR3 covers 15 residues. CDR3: CAWSVWDRGLNEQYF. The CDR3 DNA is TGTGCCTGGAGTGTTTGGGACAGGGGGCTTAACGAGCAGTACTTC. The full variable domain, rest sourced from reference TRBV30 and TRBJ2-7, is SQTIHQWPATLVQPVGSPLSLECTVEGTSNPNLYWYRQAAGRGLQLLFYSVGIGQISSEVPQNLSASRPQDRQFILSSKKLLLSDSGFYLCAWSVWDRGLNEQYFGPGTRLTVT.

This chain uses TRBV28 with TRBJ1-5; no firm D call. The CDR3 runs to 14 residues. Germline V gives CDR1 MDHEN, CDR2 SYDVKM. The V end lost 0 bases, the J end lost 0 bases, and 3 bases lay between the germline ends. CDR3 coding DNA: TGTGCCAGCAGTTTATGGTATAGCAATCAGCCCCAGCATTTT. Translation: CASSLWYSNQPQHF.

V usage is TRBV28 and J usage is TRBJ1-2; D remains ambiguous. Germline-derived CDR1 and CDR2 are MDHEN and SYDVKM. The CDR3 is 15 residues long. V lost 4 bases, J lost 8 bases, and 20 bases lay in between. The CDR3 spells CASSYPTGLYGGYTF. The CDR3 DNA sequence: TGTGCCAGCAGTTACCCGACGGGCCTGTATGGCGGCTACACCTTC.

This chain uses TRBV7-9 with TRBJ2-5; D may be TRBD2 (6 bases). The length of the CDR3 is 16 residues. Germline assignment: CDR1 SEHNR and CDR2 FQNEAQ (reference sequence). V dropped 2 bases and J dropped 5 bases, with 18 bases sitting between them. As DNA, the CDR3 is TGTGCCAGCAGCTTACGGCGGGGAATCGTGTTGGAGACCCAGTACTTC. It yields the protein CASSLRRGIVLETQYF.

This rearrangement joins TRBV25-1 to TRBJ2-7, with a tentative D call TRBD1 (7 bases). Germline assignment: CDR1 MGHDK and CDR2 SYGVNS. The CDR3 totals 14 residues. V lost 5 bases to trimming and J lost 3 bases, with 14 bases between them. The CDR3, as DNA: TGTGCCAGCAGTAGACGACAGGGAGGCTACGAGCAGTACTTC. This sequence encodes CASSRRQGGYEQYF.

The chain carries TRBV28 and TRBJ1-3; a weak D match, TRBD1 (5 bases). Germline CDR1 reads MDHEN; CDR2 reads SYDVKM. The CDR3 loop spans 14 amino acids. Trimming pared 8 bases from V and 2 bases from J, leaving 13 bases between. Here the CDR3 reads CASFGRGTGNTIYF. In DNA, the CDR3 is TGTGCCAGCTTTGGAAGGGGAACTGGAAACACCATATATTTT.

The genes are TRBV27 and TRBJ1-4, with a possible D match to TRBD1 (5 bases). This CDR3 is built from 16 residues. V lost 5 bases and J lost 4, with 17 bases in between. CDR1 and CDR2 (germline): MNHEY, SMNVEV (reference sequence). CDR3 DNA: TGTGCCAGCAGTCATGGGAGGGGACGGGATAATGAAAAACTGTTTTTT. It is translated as CASSHGRGRDNEKLFF.

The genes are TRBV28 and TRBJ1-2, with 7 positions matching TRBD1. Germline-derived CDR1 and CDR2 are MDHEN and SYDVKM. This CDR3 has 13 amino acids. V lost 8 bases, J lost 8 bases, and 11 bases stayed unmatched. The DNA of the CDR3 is TGTGCCAGCTCTGACAGGGCTCCTTGGGGCTACACCTTC. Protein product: CASSDRAPWGYTF.

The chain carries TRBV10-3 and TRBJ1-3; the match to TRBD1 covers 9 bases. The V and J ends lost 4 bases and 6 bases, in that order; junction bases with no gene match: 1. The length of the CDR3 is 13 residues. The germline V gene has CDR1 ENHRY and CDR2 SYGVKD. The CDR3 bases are TGTGCCATCAGTGGGACAGGGGTAAACACCATATATTTT. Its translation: CAISGTGVNTIYF.

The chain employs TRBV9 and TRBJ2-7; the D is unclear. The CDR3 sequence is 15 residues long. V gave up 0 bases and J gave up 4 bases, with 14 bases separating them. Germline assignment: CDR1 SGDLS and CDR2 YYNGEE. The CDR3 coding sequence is TGTGCCAGCAGCGTAGAGGGAAGTCGGGTTTACGAGCAGTACTTC. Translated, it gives CASSVEGSRVYEQYF.

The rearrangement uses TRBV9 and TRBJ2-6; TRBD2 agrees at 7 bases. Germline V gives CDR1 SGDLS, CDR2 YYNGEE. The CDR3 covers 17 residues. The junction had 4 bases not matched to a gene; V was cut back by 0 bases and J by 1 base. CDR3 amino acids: CASSVAREGSGANVLTF. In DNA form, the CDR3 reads TGTGCCAGCAGCGTAGCGAGGGAGGGTTCTGGGGCCAACGTCCTGACTTTC.

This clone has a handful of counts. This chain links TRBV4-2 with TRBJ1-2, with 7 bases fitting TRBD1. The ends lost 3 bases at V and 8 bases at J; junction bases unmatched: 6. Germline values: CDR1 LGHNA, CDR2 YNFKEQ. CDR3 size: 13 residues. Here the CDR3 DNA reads TGTGCCAGCAGCCAGAGGGGGCCGGGCGGCTACACCTTC. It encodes CASSQRGPGGYTF.

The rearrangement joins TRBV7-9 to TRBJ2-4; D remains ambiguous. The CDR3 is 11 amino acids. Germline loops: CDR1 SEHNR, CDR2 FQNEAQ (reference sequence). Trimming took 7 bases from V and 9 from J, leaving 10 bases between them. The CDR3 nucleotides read TGTGCCAGCACCGACACTGGCATTCAGTACTTC. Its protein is CASTDTGIQYF.

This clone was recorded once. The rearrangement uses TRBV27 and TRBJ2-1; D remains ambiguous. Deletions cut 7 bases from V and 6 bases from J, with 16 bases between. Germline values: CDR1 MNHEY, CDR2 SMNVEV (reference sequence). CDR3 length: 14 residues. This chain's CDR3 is CASTNRDGRNEQFF. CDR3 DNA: TGTGCCAGCACTAATCGAGATGGACGCAATGAGCAGTTCTTC.